Listed below are T cell receptor beta chains from one sample, sequenced in a study of blood T cell repertoires in COVID-19. TCRdb's table, derived via immunoSEQ multiplex PCR, lists solely in-frame clones and lacks some. Counted here are over 200,000 clones, 80% to 90% occurring once; the ten biggest clones make up about 14%. The sequenced sample was PBMCs or T cells enriched from blood (not recorded which). The receptors derive from a man aged 18-30 years who had recovered from COVID-19. CDR3s include the opening cysteine and the closing phenylalanine or tryptophan. The order of the fields is CDR3 protein, CDR3 DNA, clone size, V gene, J gene, D gene. The D gene is left open where the match is weak. Only part of the rows carry a size: once, few, many, or a class if the clone is expanded.

CASSRGVPGLAGVYEQYF	TGTGCCAGCAGTCGAGGAGTCCCGGGACTAGCGGGAGTCTACGAGCAGTACTTC	NA	TRBV6-6	TRBJ2-7	TRBD2
CASSQVGGREYEQYF	TGCGCCAGCAGCCAAGTAGGGGGGAGGGAATACGAGCAGTACTTC	NA	TRBV4-1	TRBJ2-7	NA
CASSFGTSGGPTGSYNEQFF	TGTGCCAGCAGCTTCGGGACTAGCGGGGGGCCGACGGGATCCTACAATGAGCAGTTCTTC	NA	TRBV5-4	TRBJ2-1	TRBD2
CASMAGVVSDEQYF	TGCGCCAGCATGGCAGGGGTCGTCTCGGACGAGCAGTACTTC	NA	TRBV5-1	TRBJ2-7	NA
CASSQEARVTEAFF	TGTGCCAGCAGCCAAGAGGCGCGGGTCACTGAAGCTTTCTTT	NA	TRBV14	TRBJ1-1	NA
CASSARDRGTEAFF	TGTGCCAGCAGCGCCCGGGACAGGGGCACTGAAGCTTTCTTT	NA	TRBV3-1/TRBV3-2	TRBJ1-1	TRBD1
CASSQAGNTGELFF	TGTGCCAGCAGCCAAGCAGGAAACACCGGGGAGCTGTTTTTT	NA	TRBV3-1/TRBV3-2	TRBJ2-2	NA
CASSGTGVLNEQFF	TGTGCCAGCAGTGGGACAGGGGTTTTGAATGAGCAGTTCTTC	NA	TRBV2	TRBJ2-1	TRBD1
CASSATGDLYEQYF	TGTGCCAGCTCAGCCACAGGGGATCTTTACGAGCAGTACTTC	NA	TRBV18	TRBJ2-7	TRBD1
CASSFTGSGNTIYF	TGTGCCAGCAGCTTTACAGGCTCTGGAAACACCATATATTTT	NA	TRBV3-1/TRBV3-2	TRBJ1-3	NA
CASSLGRGSYNSPLHF	TGTGCCAGCAGCCTAGGCAGGGGGTCCTATAATTCACCCCTCCACTTT	once	TRBV7-9	TRBJ1-6	TRBD1
CASSSRPAGGNEQFF	TGTGCCAGCAGCTCCCGGCCAGCGGGAGGAAATGAGCAGTTCTTC	NA	TRBV11-2	TRBJ2-1	TRBD2
CASSQVDGNGVEQYF	TGCGCCAGCAGCCAAGTTGACGGAAACGGAGTCGAGCAGTACTTC	NA	TRBV4-1	TRBJ2-7	NA
CASSSIFSKSEQYF	TGTGCCAGCAGCTCTATCTTCTCTAAGAGCGAGCAGTACTTC	NA	TRBV7-9	TRBJ2-7	NA
CASSLQGRDSPLHF	TGCGCCAGCAGCTTGCAGGGAAGGGATTCACCCCTCCACTTT	NA	TRBV5-1	TRBJ1-6	NA
CASSLELSSGLQETQYF	TGTGCCAGCAGCTTGGAGTTGTCTAGCGGGCTCCAAGAGACCCAGTACTTC	NA	TRBV5-4	TRBJ2-5	TRBD2